This is a list of T cell receptor beta chains from one sample in a study of beta chain features in type 1 diabetes. Repertoires were generated with immunoSEQ multiplex PCR, while TCRdb's copy carries only in-frame clones and drops some. This sample has more than 250,000 clones; 15% occur once, and the top ten carry roughly 0.015%. What was sequenced was naive CD4+ T cells from blood. These TCRs come from a man aged 18 to 29 with type 1 diabetes. Both conserved end residues are part of each CDR3. D genes are given only for firm matches. Part of the rows lack a size; the others show once, few, many or a class for expanded clones.

v_call	cdr3_length	j_call	d_call	clone_size	cdr3_nt	cdr3_aa
TRBV6-5	13	TRBJ1-1	TRBD1	once	TGTGCCAACACACAGGGGGCGGTTGGGGGGGCTTTCTTT	CANTQGAVGGAFF
TRBV30	14	TRBJ2-3	.	few	TGTGCCTGGAGTCTAGGGGGGGGCACAGATACGCAGTATTTT	CAWSLGGGTDTQYF
TRBV15	15	TRBJ2-7	TRBD1	.	TGTGCCACCAGCAAACCGGGACAGGCACCCTACGAGCAGTACTTC	CATSKPGQAPYEQYF
TRBV30	14	TRBJ2-1	TRBD2	.	TGTGCCTGGGGGTACGGGGGGAGGGAGCGCGAGCAGTTCTTC	CAWGYGGREREQFF
TRBV19	15	TRBJ2-3	TRBD2	.	TGTGCCAGTAGCCGGACTAGCGGGAGTTTGGATACGCAGTATTTT	CASSRTSGSLDTQYF
TRBV4-1	16	TRBJ1-2	.	few	TGCGCCAGCAGTCCAGCGATCCCGACCACTAACTATGGCTACACCTTC	CASSPAIPTTNYGYTF
TRBV9	14	TRBJ2-3	.	few	TGTGCCAGCAGCGTAGCATCAAATACAGATACGCAGTATTTT	CASSVASNTDTQYF
TRBV11-2	14	TRBJ2-7	.	few	TGTGCCAGCAGCTTAGTGCAGGGAAGGAACGAGCAGTACTTC	CASSLVQGRNEQYF
TRBV7-2	17	TRBJ2-7	TRBD1	.	TGTGCCAGCAGCCCGGGGGCCCGGGACAGGTCTAACTACGAGCAGTACTTC	CASSPGARDRSNYEQYF
TRBV7-2	14	TRBJ2-1	TRBD2	.	TGTGCCAGCAGCCGGACTAGCGGGGAAGGAGAGCAGTTCTTC	CASSRTSGEGEQFF
TRBV7-9	18	TRBJ2-6	TRBD1	.	TGTGCCAGCAGCTTCGAGGGACAGTCAAACGCCGGGGCCAACGTCCTGACTTTC	CASSFEGQSNAGANVLTF
TRBV7-2	14	TRBJ2-2	.	.	TGTGCCAGCAGCTTAGTAGGGCGAGGGGGGGAGCTGTTTTTT	CASSLVGRGGELFF
TRBV15	16	TRBJ2-5	TRBD1	few	TGTGCCACCAGCAGGATGGGGACAGGCCTCCAAGAGACCCAGTACTTC	CATSRMGTGLQETQYF
TRBV7-2	13	TRBJ2-5	.	few	TGTGCCAGCAGCTTAACTGACATGGGGACCCAGTACTTC	CASSLTDMGTQYF
TRBV30	11	TRBJ1-2	.	few	TGTGCCTGGACCGGAGGTGGAGGCTACACCTTC	CAWTGGGGYTF